The source of this T cell receptor (beta chain) is a study of T-cell reconstitution after alpha-beta-depleted transplantation in children. Study-wide results and caveats: There were reportedly several hundred expanded graft clones from which alpha-beta T cells came about two months after transplant.

This clonotype was counted between two and nine times. Its specificity is not known. This CDR3 is 13 amino acids long. CDR1 and CDR2 (germline): SGHRS, YFSETQ. The germline V and J ends were trimmed by 1 base and 6 bases, with 11 bases remaining between them. TCRbeta library preparation incorporated unique molecular identifiers. TCRdb called the PCR reads again in MiXCR, with one record for every CDR3 protein. Found here are 700,000 to 850,000 distinct CDR3 sequences, around 17% of them singletons; the top ten hold roughly 5%. This material consisted of PBMCs, mostly from graft donor cells, taken 360 days after TCRalphabeta/CD19-depleted stem cell transplant. This TCR derives from a male patient aged 10 to 17 who had a stem cell transplant for acute lymphoblastic leukemia, so the T cells may come from the graft donor. The chain joins TRBV5-1 to TRBJ2-7; tentative D call: TRBD2 (5 bases). This CDR3 reads CASSLMASSEQYF. CDR3 nucleotide sequence: TGCGCCAGCAGCTTGATGGCTAGCTCCGAGCAGTACTTC.